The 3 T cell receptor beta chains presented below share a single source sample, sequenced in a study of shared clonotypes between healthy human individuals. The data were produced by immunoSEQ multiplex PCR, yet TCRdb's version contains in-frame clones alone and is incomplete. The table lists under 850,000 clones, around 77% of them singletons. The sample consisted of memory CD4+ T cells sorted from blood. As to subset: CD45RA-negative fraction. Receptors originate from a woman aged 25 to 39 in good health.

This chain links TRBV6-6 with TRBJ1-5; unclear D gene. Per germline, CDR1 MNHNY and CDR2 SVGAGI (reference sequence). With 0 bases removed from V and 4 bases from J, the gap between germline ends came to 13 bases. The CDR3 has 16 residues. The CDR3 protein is CASSYSISKGNQPQHF. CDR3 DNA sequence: TGTGCCAGCAGTTACTCGATCTCAAAAGGGAATCAGCCCCAGCATTTT.

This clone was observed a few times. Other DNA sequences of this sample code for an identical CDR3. The chain's CDR3 is CASSLGGAYNEQFF. The CDR3 bases are TGTGCCAGCAGTTTAGGGGGGGCCTACAATGAGCAGTTCTTC. The chain is built from TRBV28 and TRBJ2-1, with TRBD2 matching over 7 bases. Germline V lookup: CDR1 MDHEN, CDR2 SYDVKM. Trimming at V came to 2 bases and at J to 2 bases, leaving 0 bases not matched to a gene. The CDR3 length is 14 residues.

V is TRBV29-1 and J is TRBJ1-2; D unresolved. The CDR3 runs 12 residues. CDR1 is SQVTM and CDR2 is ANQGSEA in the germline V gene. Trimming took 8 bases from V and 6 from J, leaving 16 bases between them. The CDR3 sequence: CSCSAEVHGYTF. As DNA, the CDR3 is TGCAGCTGTTCCGCGGAAGTTCATGGCTACACCTTC.